This TCR beta chain derives from a study of identical twins. This clonotype was seen only a few times. No antigen is known for it. Germline CDR1 is KGHDR and CDR2 is SFDVKD. V was cut by 6 bases and J by 3 bases, with 12 bases left in between. The CDR3 is 14 amino acids. It was template switching that added a universal primer site, and there were unique molecular identifiers on the cDNA. TCRdb processed the 5' RACE reads anew with MiXCR; each CDR3 protein has one entry. The table shows 1.5 million or so distinct CDR3 sequences, with about 32% occurring only once. Study-level results: Findings came from cross-sectional statistics, without long-term follow-up of donors.

The chain employs TRBV24-1 and TRBJ2-3, with D perhaps being TRBD1 or TRBD2 (5 bases each). The sequencing sample was made of cord blood. The origin of this receptor is a newborn girl in good health. The DNA for the CDR3 is TGTGCCACCAGTAAGAGGGGAGAAACAGATACGCAGTATTTT. Translated: CATSKRGETDTQYF.